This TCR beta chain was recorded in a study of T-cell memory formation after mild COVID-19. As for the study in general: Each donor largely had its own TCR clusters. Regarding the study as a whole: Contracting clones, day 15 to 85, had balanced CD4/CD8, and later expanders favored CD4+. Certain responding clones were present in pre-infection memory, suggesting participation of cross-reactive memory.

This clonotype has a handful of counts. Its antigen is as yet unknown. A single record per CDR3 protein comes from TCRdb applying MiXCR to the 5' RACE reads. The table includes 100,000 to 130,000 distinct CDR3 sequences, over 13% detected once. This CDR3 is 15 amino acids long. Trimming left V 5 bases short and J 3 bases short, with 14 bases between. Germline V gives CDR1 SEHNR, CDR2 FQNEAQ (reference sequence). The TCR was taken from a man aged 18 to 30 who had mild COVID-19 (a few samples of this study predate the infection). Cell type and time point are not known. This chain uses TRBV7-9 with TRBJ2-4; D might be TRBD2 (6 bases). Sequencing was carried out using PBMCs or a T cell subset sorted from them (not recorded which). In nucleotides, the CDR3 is TGTGCCAGCAGCCCATGGAGGGTAGGCAAAAACATTCAGTACTTC. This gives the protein CASSPWRVGKNIQYF. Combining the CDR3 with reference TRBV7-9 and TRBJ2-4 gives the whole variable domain DTGVSQNPRHKITKRGQNVTFRCDPISEHNRLYWYRQTLGQGPEFLTYFQNEAQLEKSRLLSDRFSAERPKGSFSTLEIQRTEQGDSAMYLCASSPWRVGKNIQYFGAGTRLSVL.